Below are 10 T cell receptor beta chains sequenced from a single sample in a study of Tregs in tolerant kidney transplant recipients. The table came from immunoSEQ multiplex PCR; TCRdb's copy has only in-frame clones and leaves some out. Seen here are about 240,000 clones, roughly 80% observed once, and the top ten hold about 0.58%. The source material was CD4+ T cells from blood. The receptor source for this set is a human donor in good health.

The chain recombines TRBV2 with TRBJ1-2, with D unclear. Germline CDR1 reads SNHLY; CDR2 reads FYNNEI. The CDR3 consists of 18 residues. V dropped 0 bases and J dropped 8 bases, with 25 bases sitting between them. As DNA, the CDR3 is TGTGCCAGCAGTGAAGCAGTGCAGTCAGCTGAGACTTTGAGGGGCTACACCTTC. Translation gives CASSEAVQSAETLRGYTF.

This chain joins TRBV6-1 and TRBJ1-5; no clear D gene. CDR1 MNHNS and CDR2 SASEGT come from the germline V gene. The V and J ends lost 5 bases and 4 bases respectively, with 9 bases between them. The CDR3 length is 13 residues. The CDR3 nucleotides are TGTGCCAGCAGTCTTCGACGGAATCAGCCCCAGCATTTT. Its translation: CASSLRRNQPQHF.

This chain uses TRBV7-2 with TRBJ2-2; 7 nucleotides match TRBD1. The length of the CDR3 is 15 residues. V shed 5 bases and J 4 bases; nucleotides not matched to a gene: 7. Germline V gene sequence: CDR1 SGHTA, CDR2 FQGNSA. The CDR3 spells CASSHQTGTTGELFF. CDR3 coding DNA: TGTGCCAGCAGCCACCAGACAGGGACCACCGGGGAGCTGTTTTTT. The full variable domain, in which reference TRBV7-2 and TRBJ2-2 provide the parts outside the CDR3, is GAGVSQSPSNKVTEKGKDVELRCDPISGHTALYWYRQSLGQGLEFLIYFQGNSAPDKSGLPSDRFSAERTGGSVSTLTIQRTQQEDSAVYLCASSHQTGTTGELFFGEGSRLTVL.

Note on this clone: The sample holds other DNA sequences that translate to the same CDR3. This sequence joins TRBV7-9 and TRBJ2-7; 8 nucleotides agree with TRBD1. Germline V gene data show CDR1 as SEHNR and CDR2 as FQNEAQ (reference sequence). V shed 5 bases and J 2 bases; nucleotides not matched to a gene: 2. The CDR3 spans 13 residues. The CDR3 region has the DNA TGTGCCAGCAGCCGGGGACAGGCCTACGAGCAGTACTTC. Its translation is CASSRGQAYEQYF.

The chain carries TRBV11-3 and TRBJ2-3, with D perhaps TRBD1 (6 bases). V was trimmed by 3 bases and J by 5 bases, leaving 12 bases between them. The CDR3 has 14 residues. Germline V CDR1 and CDR2: SGHNT, YENEEA. This CDR3 is CASSLGANGDTQYF. CDR3 coding DNA: TGTGCCAGCAGCTTGGGGGCCAATGGAGATACGCAGTATTTT.

V and J are TRBV7-9 and TRBJ1-3, with D unresolved. V lost 1 base, J lost 2 bases, and 6 bases lay in between. Germline CDR1 is SEHNR and CDR2 is FQNEAQ (reference sequence). This CDR3 spans 14 amino acids. CDR3 bases: TGTGCCAGCAGCTTAGGAGCAGCTGGAAACACCATATATTTT. It is translated as CASSLGAAGNTIYF.

V and J are TRBV15 and TRBJ1-5; TRBD1 is a possible D gene (5 bases). The CDR3 extends over 16 amino acids. CDR1 is LNHNV, CDR2 YYDKDF, per germline (reference sequence). The germline V and J ends were trimmed by 5 bases and 4 bases, with 18 bases remaining between them. In nucleotides, the CDR3 is TGTGCCACCAGCTTACCCCTGACAGCAGGGAATCAGCCCCAGCATTTT. Encoded protein: CATSLPLTAGNQPQHF.

The chain uses TRBV29-1 and TRBJ1-2, with unresolved D. Trimming took 3 bases from V and 4 from J, leaving 6 bases between them. Germline CDR1 is SQVTM and CDR2 is ANQGSEA. This CDR3 region has 11 residues. The CDR3 loop is CSVDRTYGYTF. The CDR3 nucleotides read TGCAGCGTTGACAGGACCTATGGCTACACCTTC.

The chain combines TRBV27 with TRBJ2-7; tentatively, D is TRBD2 (5 bases). The CDR3 length is 15 residues. Trimming removed 3 bases at V and 0 bases at J, with 12 bases between. Per germline, CDR1 MNHEY and CDR2 SMNVEV (reference sequence). This CDR3 reads CASSLRAVSSYEQYF. The CDR3 DNA reads as TGTGCCAGCAGTTTGAGGGCAGTAAGCTCCTACGAGCAGTACTTC.

The chain links TRBV19 to TRBJ2-7; D might be TRBD2 (6 bases). Germline V lookup: CDR1 LNHDA, CDR2 SQIVND (reference sequence). The CDR3 extends over 15 amino acids. V lost 1 base, J lost 0 bases, and 10 bases lay in between. The CDR3 loop reads CASSIGVAASYEQYF. Here the CDR3 DNA reads TGTGCCAGTAGTATAGGAGTAGCGGCCTCCTACGAGCAGTACTTC. Based on the CDR3 plus reference TRBV19 and TRBJ2-7, the full variable domain is DGGITQSPKYLFRKEGQNVTLSCEQNLNHDAMYWYRQDPGQGLRLIYYSQIVNDFQKGDIAEGYSVSREKKESFPLTVTSAQKNPTAFYLCASSIGVAASYEQYFGPGTRLTVT.